The rows below give T cell receptor beta chains drawn from one sample of a study of monozygotic twins with cystic fibrosis. Only in-frame clones appear in the TCRdb table, and some are missing; sequencing was by immunoSEQ multiplex PCR. The repertoire holds approximately 14,000 clones, with roughly 98% as singletons. Sequenced material: blood. Receptors originate from a girl aged 2-10 years with cystic fibrosis. Each CDR3 is given with its conserved first and last residue. Fields, in order: V gene, clone size, D gene, J gene, CDR3 protein, CDR3 DNA. D genes are given only for firm matches. Size tells how often a clone was seen (once, few, many) or the class of an expanded clone, and some rows leave it out.

v_gene: TRBV5-4; abundance: .; d_gene: TRBD1; j_gene: TRBJ2-3; CDR3aa: CASSTGADTQYF; CDR3nt: TGTGCCAGCAGCACAGGGGCAGATACGCAGTATTTT
v_gene: TRBV6-1; abundance: once; d_gene: TRBD1; j_gene: TRBJ1-2; CDR3aa: CASSGQGSPNYGYTF; CDR3nt: TGTGCCAGCAGTGGACAGGGGAGTCCGAACTATGGCTACACCTTC
v_gene: TRBV2; abundance: .; d_gene: .; j_gene: TRBJ1-2; CDR3aa: CASSSRDASNYGYTF; CDR3nt: TGTGCCAGCAGTTCCCGGGACGCTTCTAACTATGGCTACACCTTC
v_gene: TRBV28; abundance: .; d_gene: .; j_gene: TRBJ2-7; CDR3aa: CASSSGRQGYEQYF; CDR3nt: TGTGCCAGCAGTTCCGGGAGACAGGGTTACGAGCAGTACTTC
v_gene: TRBV29-1; abundance: .; d_gene: .; j_gene: TRBJ2-1; CDR3aa: CSVAILAIYNEQFF; CDR3nt: TGCAGCGTTGCGATATTAGCGATCTACAATGAGCAGTTCTTC
v_gene: TRBV6-5; abundance: .; d_gene: .; j_gene: TRBJ2-7; CDR3aa: CASSYDWRAGYEQYF; CDR3nt: TGTGCCAGCAGTTACGATTGGCGCGCCGGGTACGAGCAGTACTTC
v_gene: TRBV7-9; abundance: .; d_gene: .; j_gene: TRBJ1-1; CDR3aa: CASSLTGQNTEAFF; CDR3nt: TGTGCCAGCAGCTTAACCGGACAGAACACTGAAGCTTTCTTT
v_gene: TRBV2; abundance: .; d_gene: TRBD2; j_gene: TRBJ2-7; CDR3aa: CASRLARTYEQYF; CDR3nt: TGTGCCAGCCGACTAGCGAGGACCTACGAGCAGTACTTC
v_gene: TRBV19; abundance: .; d_gene: .; j_gene: TRBJ2-7; CDR3aa: CASRPGQSPYEQYF; CDR3nt: TGTGCCAGTAGGCCTGGACAATCACCCTACGAGCAGTACTTC
v_gene: TRBV2; abundance: .; d_gene: .; j_gene: TRBJ2-2; CDR3aa: CASKGPGRDTGELFF; CDR3nt: TGTGCCAGCAAGGGACCGGGGCGGGACACCGGGGAGCTGTTTTTT
v_gene: TRBV10-2; abundance: .; d_gene: .; j_gene: TRBJ1-3; CDR3aa: CASSEPHVPRFGNTIYF; CDR3nt: TGCGCCAGCAGTGAGCCGCACGTCCCACGCTTTGGAAACACCATATATTTT
v_gene: TRBV18; abundance: .; d_gene: .; j_gene: TRBJ1-1; CDR3aa: CASSPVAGVGNTEAFF; CDR3nt: TGTGCCAGCTCACCAGTGGCAGGGGTGGGGAACACTGAAGCTTTCTTT
v_gene: TRBV5-4; abundance: .; d_gene: TRBD2; j_gene: TRBJ2-7; CDR3aa: CASSSGTSVNEQYF; CDR3nt: TGTGCCAGCAGCTCCGGGACTAGCGTAAACGAGCAGTACTTC
v_gene: TRBV29-1; abundance: .; d_gene: .; j_gene: TRBJ1-3; CDR3aa: CSVASGSGNTIYF; CDR3nt: TGCAGCGTTGCTTCCGGCTCTGGAAACACCATATATTTT
v_gene: TRBV6-1; abundance: .; d_gene: .; j_gene: TRBJ1-2; CDR3aa: CASSLTVNYGYTF; CDR3nt: TGTGCCAGCAGTTTGACAGTTAACTATGGCTACACCTTC
v_gene: TRBV7-9; abundance: once; d_gene: TRBD1; j_gene: TRBJ1-2; CDR3aa: CASSENTGGGYTF; CDR3nt: TGTGCCAGCAGCGAAAACACAGGGGGTGGCTACACCTTC
v_gene: TRBV6-5; abundance: .; d_gene: .; j_gene: TRBJ2-7; CDR3aa: CASSQSQGSYEQYF; CDR3nt: TGTGCCAGCAGTCAATCACAGGGATCCTACGAGCAGTACTTC
v_gene: TRBV4-3; abundance: once; d_gene: .; j_gene: TRBJ1-3; CDR3aa: CASSQDIGGPGNTIYF; CDR3nt: TGCGCCAGCAGCCAAGATATTGGGGGACCTGGAAACACCATATATTTT
v_gene: TRBV12-5; abundance: .; d_gene: .; j_gene: TRBJ2-5; CDR3aa: CASVTGNQETQYF; CDR3nt: TGTGCTAGTGTAACGGGAAACCAAGAGACCCAGTACTTC
v_gene: TRBV20-1; abundance: .; d_gene: .; j_gene: TRBJ1-1; CDR3aa: CSAARPPAFF; CDR3nt: TGCAGTGCCGCGCGACCGCCCGCTTTCTTT
v_gene: TRBV7-9; abundance: .; d_gene: .; j_gene: TRBJ2-7; CDR3aa: CASSTYPSPGRDYEQYF; CDR3nt: TGTGCCAGCTCCACTTACCCTTCGCCGGGACGTGATTACGAGCAGTACTTC
v_gene: TRBV29-1; abundance: .; d_gene: .; j_gene: TRBJ1-1; CDR3aa: CSAARGLNTEAFF; CDR3nt: TGCAGCGCCGCCCGGGGGTTGAACACTGAAGCTTTCTTT
v_gene: TRBV15; abundance: .; d_gene: .; j_gene: TRBJ1-2; CDR3aa: CATSAGHYGYTF; CDR3nt: TGTGCCACCAGCGCCGGGCACTATGGCTACACCTTC
v_gene: TRBV5-1; abundance: .; d_gene: .; j_gene: TRBJ1-4; CDR3aa: CASSSGGQTTNEKLFF; CDR3nt: TGCGCCAGCAGCTCCGGGGGCCAAACAACTAATGAAAAACTGTTTTTT
v_gene: TRBV12-5; abundance: .; d_gene: .; j_gene: TRBJ2-5; CDR3aa: CASGLVLGQKKETQYF; CDR3nt: TGTGCTAGTGGTTTGGTTCTCGGGCAGAAGAAGGAGACCCAGTACTTC
v_gene: TRBV10-3; abundance: .; d_gene: .; j_gene: TRBJ1-2; CDR3aa: CAIHGGPPQGDGYTF; CDR3nt: TGTGCCATCCACGGGGGGCCCCCCCAAGGCGATGGCTACACCTTC
v_gene: TRBV7-2; abundance: .; d_gene: .; j_gene: TRBJ2-3; CDR3aa: CASSPGPLDTQYF; CDR3nt: TGTGCCAGCAGCCCGGGACCCTTGGATACGCAGTATTTT
v_gene: TRBV19; abundance: .; d_gene: .; j_gene: TRBJ2-3; CDR3aa: CASSGAADTQYF; CDR3nt: TGTGCCAGTAGTGGGGCGGCAGATACGCAGTATTTT
v_gene: TRBV10-3; abundance: .; d_gene: .; j_gene: TRBJ2-5; CDR3aa: CATAVQQEETQYF; CDR3nt: TGTGCCACCGCGGTGCAGCAAGAAGAGACCCAGTACTTC
v_gene: TRBV19; abundance: .; d_gene: TRBD1; j_gene: TRBJ1-1; CDR3aa: CASSRDRGIEAFF; CDR3nt: TGTGCCAGTAGCCGGGACAGGGGGATCGAAGCTTTCTTT
v_gene: TRBV7-3; abundance: .; d_gene: .; j_gene: TRBJ2-3; CDR3aa: CASSLRAGASTDTQYF; CDR3nt: TGTGCCAGCAGCTTAAGGGCCGGGGCTTCCACAGATACGCAGTATTTT
v_gene: TRBV27; abundance: .; d_gene: TRBD2; j_gene: TRBJ2-5; CDR3aa: CASTTRGSSSGRGETQYF; CDR3nt: TGTGCCAGCACCACCCGGGGCAGCTCTAGCGGGAGAGGAGAGACCCAGTACTTC
v_gene: TRBV7-9; abundance: .; d_gene: .; j_gene: TRBJ1-1; CDR3aa: CASNSVDEAFF; CDR3nt: TGTGCCAGCAACTCCGTGGATGAAGCTTTCTTT
v_gene: TRBV6-5; abundance: .; d_gene: TRBD1; j_gene: TRBJ2-2; CDR3aa: CASSYGTANTGELFF; CDR3nt: TGTGCCAGCAGTTACGGGACAGCGAACACCGGGGAGCTGTTTTTT
v_gene: TRBV20-1; abundance: .; d_gene: .; j_gene: TRBJ2-7; CDR3aa: CSARLNYEQYF; CDR3nt: TGCAGTGCTCGGTTAAACTACGAGCAGTACTTC
v_gene: TRBV5-6; abundance: .; d_gene: TRBD1; j_gene: TRBJ1-1; CDR3aa: CASSRDRGPTEAFF; CDR3nt: TGTGCCAGCAGCCGCGACAGGGGGCCCACTGAAGCTTTCTTT
v_gene: TRBV11-3; abundance: .; d_gene: .; j_gene: TRBJ2-7; CDR3aa: CASPRGKGGIYEQYF; CDR3nt: TGTGCCAGCCCCCGGGGGAAGGGCGGCATCTACGAGCAGTACTTC
v_gene: TRBV4-3; abundance: .; d_gene: TRBD1; j_gene: TRBJ2-7; CDR3aa: CASSHTGGYEQYF; CDR3nt: TGCGCCAGCAGCCATACAGGGGGCTACGAGCAGTACTTC
v_gene: TRBV6-1; abundance: .; d_gene: TRBD1; j_gene: TRBJ1-3; CDR3aa: CASSRTGIGNTIYF; CDR3nt: TGTGCCAGCAGTAGGACAGGGATTGGAAACACCATATATTTT
v_gene: TRBV6-5; abundance: .; d_gene: TRBD1; j_gene: TRBJ1-2; CDR3aa: CASSYTPTGGNYGYTF; CDR3nt: TGTGCCAGCAGTTACACGCCGACAGGGGGAAACTATGGCTACACCTTC
v_gene: TRBV27; abundance: once; d_gene: .; j_gene: TRBJ2-1; CDR3aa: CASSLVGTYNEQFF; CDR3nt: TGTGCCAGCAGTTTGGTAGGAACCTACAATGAGCAGTTCTTC
v_gene: TRBV6-5; abundance: once; d_gene: TRBD2; j_gene: TRBJ2-7; CDR3aa: CASSMGLADSYEQYF; CDR3nt: TGTGCCAGCAGTATGGGACTAGCGGATTCCTACGAGCAGTACTTC
v_gene: TRBV5-8; abundance: .; d_gene: .; j_gene: TRBJ2-1; CDR3aa: CASTSIRLGGPIYNEQFF; CDR3nt: TGTGCCAGCACCTCGATAAGGCTTGGCGGGCCGATCTACAATGAGCAGTTCTTC
v_gene: TRBV11-2; abundance: .; d_gene: .; j_gene: TRBJ2-2; CDR3aa: CASSSRTQLTGELFF; CDR3nt: TGTGCCAGCAGCTCGCGGACTCAACTCACCGGGGAGCTGTTTTTT